This is a list of T cell receptor beta chains from one sample in a study of T cell responses to AZD1222 COVID-19 vaccine. Profiled with immunoSEQ multiplex PCR; TCRdb holds only in-frame clones, not every one. Of about 150,000 clones listed, 80% to 95% are singletons. Specimen: peripheral blood, collected on day 0 of AZD1222 vaccination. These receptors came from an adult in good health. CDR3s include the opening cysteine and the closing phenylalanine or tryptophan. D genes are given only for firm matches. Only part of the rows carry a size: once, few, many, or a class if the clone is expanded.

- | TRBJ1-2 | TRBV30 | TRBD1 | CAWSGRTGGDGYTF | TGTGCCTGGAGTGGGAGGACAGGAGGGGATGGCTACACCTTC
- | TRBJ1-2 | TRBV4-1 | TRBD1 | CASKGTGQGLNGYTF | TGCGCCAGCAAGGGTACTGGACAGGGGTTAAATGGCTACACCTTC
- | TRBJ2-6 | TRBV6-5 | - | CASSPRGLANVLTF | TGTGCCAGCAGTCCCCGGGGGCTGGCCAACGTCCTGACTTTC
- | TRBJ1-1 | TRBV3-1/TRBV3-2 | - | CASSQEGVRNTEAFF | TGTGCCAGCAGCCAAGAAGGGGTTAGGAACACTGAAGCTTTCTTT
- | TRBJ1-5 | TRBV28 | - | CASSFVVLGQDHRNQPQHF | TGTGCCAGCAGTTTTGTTGTCCTAGGCCAAGACCACCGCAATCAGCCCCAGCATTTT
- | TRBJ2-7 | TRBV5-4 | - | CASSLGLYEQYF | TGTGCCAGCAGCCTCGGACTTTACGAGCAGTACTTC
- | TRBJ1-1 | TRBV6-4 | TRBD1 | CASSVGTVNYQNTEAFF | TGTGCCAGCAGTGTTGGGACAGTGAACTATCAGAACACTGAAGCTTTCTTT
- | TRBJ1-2 | TRBV5-1 | TRBD1 | CASSLGQGAFGYTF | TGCGCCAGCAGCTTGGGACAGGGGGCGTTTGGCTACACCTTC
- | TRBJ1-5 | TRBV19 | - | CASSTIRQTSNQPQHF | TGTGCCAGTAGTACAATTAGACAGACTAGCAATCAGCCCCAGCATTTT
- | TRBJ2-1 | TRBV11-3 | TRBD2 | CASSLALASGRNEQFF | TGTGCCAGCAGCTTAGCCCTGGCTAGCGGGAGGAATGAGCAGTTCTTC
- | TRBJ2-3 | TRBV6-5 | TRBD2 | CASRNAGGRDTQYF | TGTGCCAGCAGGAATGCGGGAGGGCGAGATACGCAGTATTTT
- | TRBJ1-2 | TRBV12-3/TRBV12-4 | - | CASSSPVGYGYTF | TGTGCCAGCAGTTCCCCCGTAGGCTATGGCTACACCTTC
once | TRBJ1-4 | TRBV3-1/TRBV3-2 | TRBD1 | CASSQRTGGDEKLFF | TGTGCCAGCAGCCAACGGACAGGGGGCGATGAAAAACTGTTTTTT
- | TRBJ2-2 | TRBV11-1 | - | CASRSFGGAAGELFF | TGTGCCAGCAGGTCCTTTGGAGGGGCCGCCGGGGAGCTGTTTTTT
- | TRBJ1-6 | TRBV2 | TRBD1 | CASRGDSLNSPLHF | TGTGCCAGCAGGGGGGACAGCCTGAATTCACCCCTCCACTTT
- | TRBJ2-2 | TRBV7-3 | - | CASSPNFAGELFF | TGTGCCAGCAGCCCTAATTTTGCCGGGGAGCTGTTTTTT
- | TRBJ2-1 | TRBV30 | TRBD2 | CAWSPLPGLAGSASYNEQFF | TGTGCCTGGAGTCCCCTGCCCGGTCTAGCGGGTTCAGCGTCCTACAATGAGCAGTTCTTC
- | TRBJ2-7 | TRBV6-5 | TRBD1 | CASSYWGQGRNEQYF | TGTGCCAGCAGTTACTGGGGACAGGGGAGGAACGAGCAGTACTTC
- | TRBJ1-2 | TRBV6-5 | - | CASSYPTGGYTF | TGTGCCAGCAGTTACCCCACCGGGGGCTACACCTTC
- | TRBJ1-1 | TRBV27 | TRBD1 | CASSLSVQGVEAFF | TGTGCCAGCAGTTTATCGGTACAGGGGGTTGAAGCTTTCTTT
- | TRBJ1-2 | TRBV25-1 | TRBD1 | CASSENVGQGVSYGYTF | TGTGCCAGCAGTGAGAATGTAGGACAGGGGGTGAGCTATGGCTACACCTTC
- | TRBJ1-4 | TRBV5-1 | - | CASSLGRVDEKLFF | TGCGCCAGCAGCTTGGGCAGGGTTGATGAAAAACTGTTTTTT
- | TRBJ1-2 | TRBV3-1/TRBV3-2 | - | CASSQAGRSYGYTF | TGTGCCAGCAGCCAAGCTGGACGGTCCTATGGCTACACCTTC
- | TRBJ2-1 | TRBV30 | TRBD2 | CAWSESSGSTVNEQFF | TGTGCCTGGAGTGAGTCCAGCGGGAGTACCGTCAATGAGCAGTTCTTC
- | TRBJ1-5 | TRBV30 | TRBD1 | CAWSRGQGHQPQHF | TGTGCCTGGAGTCGGGGACAGGGGCATCAGCCCCAGCATTTT
- | TRBJ2-1 | TRBV12-3/TRBV12-4 | - | CASSAGTYNEQFF | TGTGCCTCGAGCGCGGGCACCTACAATGAGCAGTTCTTC
- | TRBJ2-2 | TRBV24-1 | TRBD1 | CATWDREGTGELFF | TGTGCCACTTGGGACAGGGAAGGGACCGGGGAGCTGTTTTTT
- | TRBJ1-1 | TRBV19 | - | CASNRGLNTEAFF | TGTGCCAGTAATCGGGGCTTGAACACTGAAGCTTTCTTT
- | TRBJ2-3 | TRBV11-3 | TRBD1 | CASSLGTGGATDTQYF | TGTGCCAGCAGCTTAGGGACAGGGGGCGCGACAGATACGCAGTATTTT
- | TRBJ1-1 | TRBV3-1/TRBV3-2 | TRBD1 | CASTQGGPNTEAFF | TGTGCCAGCACCCAAGGGGGCCCGAACACTGAAGCTTTCTTT
- | TRBJ2-2 | TRBV5-1 | - | CASSLDAQITGELFF | TGCGCCAGCAGCTTGGACGCCCAGATCACCGGGGAGCTGTTTTTT
- | TRBJ1-5 | TRBV6-6 | - | CASSRAGRRSNQPQHF | TGTGCCAGCAGCCGAGCCGGGAGAAGAAGCAATCAGCCCCAGCATTTT
- | TRBJ2-1 | TRBV18 | TRBD2 | CASSPPSGLAGTVDYNEQFF | TGTGCCAGCTCACCACCATCGGGACTAGCGGGGACAGTCGACTACAATGAGCAGTTCTTC
- | TRBJ2-7 | TRBV7-8 | - | CASSPDDYEQYF | TGTGCCAGCAGCCCGGACGATTACGAGCAGTACTTC
- | TRBJ2-1 | TRBV6-2/TRBV6-3 | TRBD2 | CASSYQASGGNEQFF | TGTGCCAGCAGTTATCAGGCTAGCGGGGGCAATGAGCAGTTCTTC
- | TRBJ2-7 | TRBV7-8 | - | CASSRSDRSYEQYF | TGTGCCAGCAGCCGTAGCGACAGGTCCTACGAGCAGTACTTC
- | TRBJ2-5 | TRBV5-4 | - | CASSPEGETQYF | TGTGCCAGCAGCCCCGAGGGGGAGACCCAGTACTTC
- | TRBJ2-7 | TRBV6-5 | - | CASSYSASLEQYF | TGTGCCAGCAGTTACTCTGCGTCTCTGGAGCAGTACTTC
- | TRBJ2-7 | TRBV5-3 | - | CARRPRGDSYEQYF | TGTGCCAGAAGGCCGCGGGGAGACTCCTACGAGCAGTACTTC
once | TRBJ2-2 | TRBV29-1 | TRBD2 | CSVPLGLAANTGELFF | TGCAGCGTCCCCCTCGGGCTAGCGGCGAACACCGGGGAGCTGTTTTTT
- | TRBJ2-1 | TRBV18 | TRBD2 | CASSTSGNDWSEQFF | TGTGCCAGCTCAACTAGCGGGAATGATTGGAGTGAGCAGTTCTTC
once | TRBJ2-5 | TRBV7-9 | - | CASTLGLALLQETQYF | TGTGCCAGCACGTTAGGACTGGCCCTCCTCCAAGAGACCCAGTACTTC
- | TRBJ2-5 | TRBV4-1 | - | CASSQGQETQYF | TGCGCCAGCAGCCAAGGCCAAGAGACCCAGTACTTC